The T cell receptor (beta chain) described here comes from a study of T cells in Graves' hyperthyroidism and ophthalmopathy. RNA transcripts served as the template for amplifying TCR beta CDR3 regions. HTBI primers drove first-round RT-PCR of the TCR CDR3. MiXCR was run by TCRdb on the multiplex PCR reads, yielding one entry per CDR3 protein. Of about 640,000 distinct CDR3 sequences listed, about 14% are singletons. CDR1 SGHAT and CDR2 FQNNGV come from the germline V gene. This CDR3 is 14 amino acids long. Trimming cost V 5 bases and J 6 bases, with 13 bases left between them. The clonotype comes from a woman between 45 and 60 years old with Graves' ophthalmopathy. The chain couples TRBV11-2 to TRBJ2-2, with D possibly matching TRBD1 (6 bases). The sample comprised blood. Here the CDR3 DNA reads TGTGCCAGCAGCCCTAGGGACACCTCCGGGGAGCTGTTTTTT. Its protein is CASSPRDTSGELFF.